The rows below give T cell receptor beta chains drawn from one sample of a study of post-analysis software for immune sequencing data. One entry per CDR3 protein, called by TCRdb with MiXCR from the PCR reads. The sample lists roughly 730,000 distinct CDR3 sequences; just under 30% were seen once. Sequenced: blood. The receptor set was obtained from a girl between 10 and 17 years old with multiple sclerosis. Both conserved end residues are trimmed from each CDR3. The D gene is left open where the match is weak.

>.|TRBV2
ASRAPLDTGELF
>TRBD2|TRBV6-5
ASSYRGLAGALRDNEQF
>.|TRBV2
ASSGWDAQPQH
>.|TRBV13
ASSLGQGPGQPQH
>.|TRBV21-1
ASSKSPSLAGSRDEQF
>.|TRBV7-2
ASSPRSGGKNNEQF
>.|TRBV28
ASSPLPTGSRTEAF
>.|TRBV28
ASSSRGRGTEAF
>.|TRBV2
AKGALGETQY
>TRBD1|TRBV9
ASSPRDRENSPLH
>.|TRBV27
ASSLSGWGPLYGYT
>.|TRBV27
ASTTGLTYNEQF
>.|TRBV6-1
ASSAGLAATEAF
>TRBD1|TRBV29-1
SVGPPGTGGFYT
>TRBD1|TRBV20-1
SARDNRGTPTRYEKLF
>.|TRBV7-2
ASSREWQETQY
>TRBD2|TRBV27
ASSSASGRYEQY
>.|TRBV6-5
ASSYSNVPGNEKLF
>.|TRBV25-1
ASSEEGPTNTGELF
>TRBD2|TRBV6-2/TRBV6-3
ASSYPPGLAAHNLGNEQF
>TRBD2|TRBV28
ASGFPPSGRADEQF
>.|TRBV29-1
SVEDPDRIYEQY
>.|TRBV6-1
ASSGSEKREAF
>.|TRBV14
ASSPLDKEETQY
>.|TRBV7-2
ASSPHEKLF
>TRBD2|TRBV5-1
ASSVGTGERGSSYEQY
>.|TRBV20-1
SARDLVWGRGYT
>TRBD1|TRBV5-1
ASSLGTTGGSNSPLH
>TRBD1|TRBV28
ASTLGDREVGGYT
>.|TRBV5-6
ASSVRLRTVETRY
>TRBD1|TRBV10-3
AISEDRAITGELF
>.|TRBV7-2
ASSLRGRTQY
>TRBD2|TRBV7-9
ASSLGLAGPRTGELF
>.|TRBV7-9
ASRGADTQY
>TRBD1|TRBV6-5
ASRGVDRARTDTQY
>TRBD2|TRBV20-1
SARDDSTSGRRETQY
>TRBD2|TRBV5-1
ASSLTGGGLDTQY
>.|TRBV20-1
SAVPTGETQY
>TRBD2|TRBV7-8
ASSLGGGSAYNEQF
>.|TRBV20-1
SARERRVTEGQQY
>TRBD2|TRBV28
ASSISGSTYNEQF
>.|TRBV20-1
SANNREGSTLLNEQF
>TRBD2|TRBV29-1
SVPPPERGGDTQY